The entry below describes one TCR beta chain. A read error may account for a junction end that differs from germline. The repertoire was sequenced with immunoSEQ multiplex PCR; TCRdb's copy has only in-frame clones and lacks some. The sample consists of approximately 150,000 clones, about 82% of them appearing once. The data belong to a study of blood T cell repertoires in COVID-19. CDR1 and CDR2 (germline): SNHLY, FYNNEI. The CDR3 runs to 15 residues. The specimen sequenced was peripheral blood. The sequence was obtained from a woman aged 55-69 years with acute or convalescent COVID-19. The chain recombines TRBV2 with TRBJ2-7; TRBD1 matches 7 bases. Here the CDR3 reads CASSEGQASSYEQYF. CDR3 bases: TGTGCCAGCAGCGAAGGACAGGCGTCCTCCTACGAGCAGTACTTC.